This T cell receptor (beta chain) emerged from a study of T cell therapy after organ transplantation. About the research overall: Of ten patients, eight responded clinically and two did not.

The method was immunoSEQ multiplex PCR; TCRdb's version includes in-frame clones alone and lacks a portion of them. The table has fewer than 4,500 clones, around 68% seen once. V lost 5 bases to trimming and J lost 5 bases, with 15 bases between them. Germline V gene lookup returns CDR1 SGHTA and CDR2 FQGTGA. CDR3 length equals 14 residues. Study-level results: Post-therapy reconstitution appeared to include transferred and endogenous clonotypes.

Remarks on this clone: Its antigen is unidentified.

Time point here: 20-29 weeks after completion of therapy. Material: CD8+ T cells from blood, obtained after autologous CMV-specific T cell therapy. This clonotype was sampled from a human patient who had received a solid organ transplant and had CMV disease. A subset of T cells may come from the graft donor. V is TRBV7-3 and J is TRBJ2-5; no definite D call. In DNA, the CDR3 is TGTGCCAGCAGCCCCATGACACGGGTCGAGACCCAGTACTTC. Its translation is CASSPMTRVETQYF.